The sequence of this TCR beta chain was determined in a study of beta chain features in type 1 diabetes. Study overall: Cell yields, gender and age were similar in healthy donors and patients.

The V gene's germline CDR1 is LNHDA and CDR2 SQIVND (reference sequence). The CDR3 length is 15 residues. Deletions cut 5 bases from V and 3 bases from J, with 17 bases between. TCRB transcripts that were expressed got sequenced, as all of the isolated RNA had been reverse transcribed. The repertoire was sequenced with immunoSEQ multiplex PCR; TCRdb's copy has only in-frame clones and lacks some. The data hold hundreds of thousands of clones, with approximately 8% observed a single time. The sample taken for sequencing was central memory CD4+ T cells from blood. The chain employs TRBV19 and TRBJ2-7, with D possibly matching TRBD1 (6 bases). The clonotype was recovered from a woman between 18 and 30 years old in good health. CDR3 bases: TGTGCCAGTAGTTCGCCAATACAGGGTTACTACGAGCAGTACTTC. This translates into CASSSPIQGYYEQYF.